This TCR beta chain was captured by sequencing in a study of blood T cell repertoires in COVID-19. Background on the study: Spain, Italy and the United States supplied samples that represented acute and convalescent COVID-19. T cells, B-cell-depleted T cells, or PBMCs supplied cDNA or gDNA.

The germline V gene encodes CDR1 SGHTA and CDR2 FQGNSA. CDR3 length equals 14 residues. Trimming removed 4 bases at V and 0 bases at J, with 7 bases between. Authors' data handling: For nucleated cells, counts were estimated from reference gene primer amplification. Sequenced by immunoSEQ multiplex PCR; TCRdb stores in-frame clones only, minus some. For V, J and clone size, that table is used; D and trimming come from the DNA. Among fewer than 200,000 clones listed, roughly 88% were seen once. Sequencing was performed on peripheral blood. This rearrangement joins TRBV7-2 to TRBJ1-5; possible D gene TRBD1, 5 bases. This sequence originates from a woman aged 80 or older with active or convalescent COVID-19. The DNA for the CDR3 is TGTGCCAGCAGCTCCGACAGTAGCAATCAGCCCCAGCATTTT. Its translation: CASSSDSSNQPQHF.